This entry lists 23 T cell receptor beta chains sequenced from one sample in a study of blood T cells in healthy people across ages. Primers used in a second PCR of roughly 6 to 11 cycles were a sample-barcoded 5' primer and a J-beta primer mix. TCRdb used MiXCR to reprocess the 5' RACE reads, holding one entry per CDR3 protein. The sample has some 1 million distinct CDR3 sequences; under 45% are singletons. Source material: blood. The receptor set was obtained from a woman aged 55-69 years in good health.

The CDR3 nucleotides read TGCAGCGTAAATGGCCTTATGAACACTGAAGCTTTCTTT. This gives the protein CSVNGLMNTEAFF. The rearrangement uses TRBV29-1 and TRBJ1-1; no clear D. V shed 6 bases and J shed 0 bases, with 11 bases lying between them. The CDR3 contains 13 residues. Germline lookup yields CDR1 SQVTM and CDR2 ANQGSEA.

The CDR3 loop is CAWSVQAQETQYF. The CDR3 DNA reads TGTGCCTGGAGTGTACAGGCCCAAGAGACCCAGTACTTC. J is TRBJ2-5 and V is TRBV30; D is possibly TRBD1 (5 bases). V was trimmed by 0 bases and J by 1 base, leaving 6 bases between them. Germline CDR1 and CDR2: GTSNPN and SVGIG (reference sequence). This CDR3 is 13 amino acids long.

CDR3 region: CSVLQGVGTEAFF. CDR3 nucleotide sequence: TGCAGTGTCCTACAGGGGGTAGGGACTGAAGCTTTCTTT. The chain joins TRBV20-1 to TRBJ1-1; 8 bases agree with TRBD1. Unmatched junction bases numbered 9, after V lost 7 bases and J lost 5 bases. This CDR3 has 13 amino acids. Germline CDR1 reads DFQATT; CDR2 reads SNEGSKA (reference sequence).

This clonotype came up a few times. CDR3 residues: CASSFNFGGGEQYF. The CDR3 DNA follows: TGTGCCAGCAGCTTCAACTTCGGGGGGGGCGAGCAGTACTTC. The chain is built from TRBV7-9 and TRBJ2-4, with 8 bases that match TRBD2. The J call may be in error: the DNA end matches TRBJ2-7 better. CDR1 is SEHNR and CDR2 is FQNEAQ in the germline V gene (reference sequence). CDR3 length: 14 amino acids.

V and J are TRBV7-9 and TRBJ2-1, with D hard to call. Trimming stripped 6 bases from V and 5 bases from J, with 14 bases between. Looked up from germline, CDR1 is SEHNR and CDR2 is FQNEAQ (reference sequence). This CDR3 contains 14 residues. Here the CDR3 reads CASSSRDGHNEQFF. CDR3 coding DNA: TGTGCCAGCAGTTCCCGAGATGGACACAATGAGCAGTTCTTC.

There are a few counts of this clonotype. The rearrangement uses TRBV20-1 and TRBJ2-7, with D uncertain. Trimming shortened V by 4 bases and J by 0 bases, and 10 bases separated the two germline ends. Per the germline V gene, CDR1 is DFQATT and CDR2 is SNEGSKA (reference sequence). The CDR3 runs to 13 residues. The CDR3 spells CSANLPYSYEQYF. The CDR3 coding sequence is TGCAGTGCTAACCTCCCGTACTCCTACGAGCAGTACTTC.

This rearrangement joins TRBV5-1 to TRBJ1-1, with 9 positions matching TRBD1. The germline CDR1 and CDR2 sequences are SGHRS and YFSETQ. This CDR3 is built from 15 residues. V dropped 3 bases and J dropped 1; count of bases not matched to a gene: 4. The CDR3 reads CASSSQGQGNTEAFF. The CDR3 DNA is TGCGCCAGCAGCTCTCAGGGACAGGGGAACACTGAAGCTTTCTTT.

This clonotype appeared once. The junction and the germline gene differ at one end; a read error may be behind it. The chain employs TRBV7-3 and TRBJ1-4; 7 nucleotides agree with TRBD1. CDR1 and CDR2 from the germline V gene are SGHTA and FQGTGA. The CDR3 has 13 residues. The DNA of the CDR3 is TGTGCCAGCAGCCTCCAGGGGGGTGAAAAACTGCTTTTT. Amino acid sequence: CASSLQGGEKLLF.

J is TRBJ1-2 and V is TRBV25-1; D ambiguous. The CDR3 has 10 residues. The V gene's germline CDR1 is MGHDK and CDR2 SYGVNS. V was clipped by 8 bases and J by 3 bases, with 4 bases between them. The CDR3 DNA is TGTGCCAGCGGGGACTATGGCTACACCTTC. Its translation: CASGDYGYTF.

A remark on this clonotype: The junction shows a germline mismatch at one end, possibly a read error. The genes are TRBV9 and TRBJ2-5, with a possible D match to TRBD2 (6 bases). The germline V gene encodes CDR1 SGDLS and CDR2 YYNGEE. The CDR3 runs to 16 residues. For the CDR3, the DNA is TGTGCCAGCAGCGTCAGACCGGGACTTGTGGTAGAGACCCAGTACTTT. Its protein product is CASSVRPGLVVETQYF.

The rearrangement links TRBV5-1 to TRBJ2-1, with TRBD2 matching over 9 bases. V was pared by 6 bases and J by 6 bases, with 7 bases of the junction left unmatched. This CDR3 region has 14 residues. Germline V lookup: CDR1 SGHRS, CDR2 YFSETQ. CDR3 amino acids: CASTKSLAGNEQFF. Written as DNA, the CDR3 is TGCGCCAGCACCAAATCACTAGCGGGCAATGAGCAGTTCTTC.

This chain uses TRBV20-1 with TRBJ2-5; 14 bases are shared with TRBD2. The CDR3 contains 14 residues. With 6 bases clipped from V and 11 bases from J, the junction kept 11 bases outside the gene matches. CDR1 is DFQATT and CDR2 is SNEGSKA in the germline V gene (reference sequence). CDR3 DNA: TGCAGTGCCGACGGACTAGCGGGAGGAGGTGAGCAGTACTTC. Translating gives CSADGLAGGGEQYF.

The rearrangement joins TRBV6-5 to TRBJ1-2; 7 bases are shared with TRBD1. CDR1 is MNHEY, CDR2 SVGAGI, per germline. Trimming removed 0 bases from V and 10 bases from J; junction bases left unmatched: 11. CDR3 size: 15 residues. The CDR3 nucleotides read TGTGCCAGCAGTTACTCCACAGGGGACATCGGCGACTACACCTTC. As protein: CASSYSTGDIGDYTF.

A few counts support this clonotype. The V call is TRBV12-3 or TRBV12-4, the J call TRBJ2-3, with D possibly being TRBD2 (5 bases). The CDR3 spans 15 residues. Trimming removed 1 base at V and 6 bases at J, with 14 bases between. The CDR3 is CASSLENSPGDTQYF. CDR3 bases: TGTGCCAGCAGTTTAGAGAACTCCCCGGGGGATACGCAGTATTTT.

The chain uses TRBV4-2 and TRBJ2-7, with 7 bases lining up with TRBD2. The germline gives CDR1 LGHNA, CDR2 YNFKEQ. The CDR3 length is 14 residues. V shed 1 base, J shed 8 bases, and the junction held 8 bases outside the gene matches. The CDR3 DNA reads as TGTGCCAGCAGCCAAGGGGGTGGGAGGGCCCAGCAGTACTTC. Encoded protein: CASSQGGGRAQQYF.

A few counts support this clonotype. This rearrangement joins TRBV20-1 to TRBJ2-4; D is uncertain. The end of the DNA fits TRBJ2-7 better, so the J call may be wrong. The CDR3 loop spans 13 amino acids. The V gene's germline CDR1 is DFQATT and CDR2 SNEGSKA (reference sequence). The CDR3 region has the DNA TGCAGTGCTAGCGCCGACCAGAAATACGAGCAGTACTTC. Translation gives CSASADQKYEQYF.

The genes are TRBV5-6 and TRBJ1-1; D call uncertain. Germline CDR1 reads SGHDT; CDR2 reads YYEEEE. The CDR3 is 14 amino acids. The V end was cut by 4 bases, the J end by 1 base, with 11 bases between. CDR3 amino acids: CASSPGLRNTEAFF. CDR3 in DNA: TGTGCCAGCAGCCCCGGATTGCGGAACACTGAAGCTTTCTTT.

The rearrangement uses TRBV27 and TRBJ2-1; TRBD2 matches at 9 bases. This CDR3 contains 17 residues. Losses at the gene ends were 7 bases for V and 5 bases for J; bases not matched to a gene: 15. The V gene's germline CDR1 is MNHEY and CDR2 SMNVEV (reference sequence). The CDR3 sequence: CASTGHQTGLANNEQFF. The CDR3 DNA is TGTGCCAGCACCGGGCACCAAACAGGACTAGCGAACAATGAGCAGTTCTTC.

This chain joins TRBV20-1 and TRBJ2-2; 10 bases fit TRBD2. Per germline, CDR1 DFQATT and CDR2 SNEGSKA (reference sequence). Trimming cost V 3 bases and J 3 bases; bases outside gene matches: 4. CDR3 length equals 15 residues. The CDR3 spells CSARKSGRDTGELFF. The CDR3 DNA follows: TGCAGTGCTAGGAAGAGCGGGAGGGACACCGGGGAGCTGTTTTTT.

J is TRBJ2-3 and V is TRBV25-1; TRBD1 aligns across 8 bases. This CDR3 has 15 residues. V lost 3 bases to trimming and J lost 2 bases; unmatched junction nucleotides: 4. Looked up from germline, CDR1 is MGHDK and CDR2 is SYGVNS. DNA of the CDR3: TGTGCCAGCAGTGACCGGACAGGGCCCACAGATACGCAGTATTTT. Protein product: CASSDRTGPTDTQYF.

This clonotype was seen just once. The chain combines TRBV5-1 with TRBJ1-2; weak D call: TRBD1 (5 bases). The germline V gene encodes CDR1 SGHRS and CDR2 YFSETQ. V lost 4 bases and J 6 bases, leaving 16 bases between the germline ends. The CDR3 sequence is 14 residues long. In nucleotides, the CDR3 is TGCGCCAGCAGCGTGGGGGACGGGAACCATGGCTACACCTTC. It yields the protein CASSVGDGNHGYTF. The full variable domain, completed using reference TRBV5-1 and TRBJ1-2, is KAGVTQTPRYLIKTRGQQVTLSCSPISGHRSVSWYQQTPGQGLQFLFEYFSETQRNKGNFPGRFSGRQFSNSRSEMNVSTLELGDSALYLCASSVGDGNHGYTFGSGTRLTVV.

This clonotype occurred a few times. The chain employs TRBV5-1 and TRBJ2-1, with D possibly TRBD2 on 6 matching bases. Germline V gene data show CDR1 as SGHRS and CDR2 as YFSETQ. Trimming stripped 0 bases from V and 5 bases from J, with 12 bases between. This CDR3 has 15 residues. In DNA form, the CDR3 reads TGCGCCAGCAGCTTGGACGGGAGAGGTCACAATGAGCAGTTCTTC. This codes for CASSLDGRGHNEQFF.

The rearrangement uses TRBV4-1 and TRBJ2-7; D may match TRBD1 or TRBD2 (5 bases each). Looked up from germline, CDR1 is MGHRA and CDR2 is YSYEKL. The ends were cut back, 3 bases at V and 0 bases at J, with 9 bases in the middle. The CDR3 sequence is 14 residues long. The CDR3 coding sequence is TGCGCCAGCAGCCACGCAGGGAGCTCCTACGAGCAGTACTTC. Encoded protein: CASSHAGSSYEQYF.